This T cell receptor beta chain derives from a study of blood T cell repertoires in COVID-19. As for the study in general: The study drew acute and convalescent COVID-19 samples from the United States, Italy and Spain. PBMCs, B-cell-depleted T cells, or T cells were the source of the cDNA or gDNA that made up the material.

As originally analysed: Amplification of reference gene primers was used by the study to estimate nucleated cell counts. Assay: immunoSEQ multiplex PCR; the TCRdb copy retains only in-frame clones and omits some. From that table come the V and J calls and clone size; the DNA was used to work out D and trimming. The data show about 68,000 clones, roughly nine tenths seen once. The source of this sequence is a woman between 45 and 65 years old with COVID-19, enrolled during active disease. Sequencing was carried out using peripheral blood.

The CDR3 DNA sequence: TGTGCCAGTAGTATATCCCGCGGGAGTCACGATGAGCAGTTCTTC. Protein: CASSISRGSHDEQFF. The rearrangement links TRBV19 to TRBJ2-1, with TRBD2 identical over 7 bases. Germline CDR1 LNHDA, CDR2 SQIVND (reference sequence). This CDR3 is built from 15 residues. V shed 2 bases, J shed 8 bases, and the junction held 9 bases outside the gene matches.